This entry lists 22 T cell receptor beta chains sequenced from one sample in a study of identical twins. TCRdb redid the calling of the 5' RACE reads with MiXCR, one entry per CDR3 protein. The sample shows about 890,000 distinct CDR3 sequences, 9% to 15% of them seen only once. These data were also reused for a study on yellow fever vaccine responses in identical twins.

The specimen sequenced was PBMCs. These receptors all stem from a young woman in good health.

This clonotype occurred once. The chain couples TRBV20-1 to TRBJ2-3; D not certain. V gave up 0 bases and J gave up 1 base, with 17 bases separating them. The germline CDR1 and CDR2 sequences are DFQATT and SNEGSKA (reference sequence). The CDR3 is 17 amino acids. CDR3 coding DNA: TGCAGTGCTAGAGAACGTGCTAACTATCGGCGCACAGATACGCAGTATTTT. Protein: CSARERANYRRTDTQYF.

CDR3 sequence (DNA): TGTGCCAGCAGTTTAGACTCCGCGTCCGGAGAGACCCAGTACTTC. Translation gives CASSLDSASGETQYF. The chain combines TRBV27 with TRBJ2-5; D remains ambiguous. Germline-derived CDR1 and CDR2 are MNHEY and SMNVEV (reference sequence). V was shortened by 2 bases and J by 4 bases, with 14 bases between the two germline ends. The CDR3 runs 15 residues.

This clonotype was counted only a few times. V usage is TRBV20-1 and J usage is TRBJ1-3; D possibly corresponds to TRBD1 (6 bases). Trimming pared 6 bases from V and 0 bases from J, leaving 9 bases between. CDR1 DFQATT and CDR2 SNEGSKA come from the germline V gene (reference sequence). This CDR3 has 13 amino acids. The CDR3 reads CSAVDSSGNTIYF. In DNA, the CDR3 is TGCAGTGCAGTGGACAGCTCTGGAAACACCATATATTTT.

The chain uses TRBV12-3 or TRBV12-4 and TRBJ1-6, with D possibly TRBD1 on 5 matching bases. The V end lost 1 base, the J end lost 7 bases, and 14 bases lay between the germline ends. This CDR3 contains 16 residues. The chain's CDR3 is CASSLGDGERNSPLHF. The CDR3 coding sequence is TGTGCCAGCAGTTTAGGGGACGGAGAACGAAATTCACCCCTCCACTTT.

This clonotype was counted only a few times. V and J are TRBV28 and TRBJ2-5; D possibly corresponds to TRBD2 (5 bases). The germline V gene has CDR1 MDHEN and CDR2 SYDVKM. Trimming cost V 6 bases and J 0 bases, with 11 bases left between them. CDR3 length: 14 amino acids. CDR3 residues: CASSRLGDQETQYF. CDR3 sequence (DNA): TGTGCCAGCAGCCGCCTCGGGGACCAAGAGACCCAGTACTTC.

This clonotype has more than one count but fewer than ten. The chain has TRBV25-1 and TRBJ1-1; 8 nucleotides align to TRBD1. J lost 4 bases, V lost 6 bases, and 13 bases had no gene match. CDR1 MGHDK and CDR2 SYGVNS come from the germline V gene. This CDR3 contains 16 residues. This CDR3 is CASSPGTGRGRTEAFF. CDR3 bases: TGTGCCAGCAGCCCCGGGACAGGAAGAGGACGCACTGAAGCTTTCTTT.

This clonotype was detected a few times. This chain uses TRBV9 with TRBJ1-2; 8 bases map to TRBD1. V lost 0 bases to trimming and J lost 2 bases; unmatched junction nucleotides: 9. The CDR3 consists of 17 residues. In germline, CDR1 is SGDLS, CDR2 YYNGEE. The CDR3 nucleotides are TGTGCCAGCAGCGTAGACCCTAGACAGGGGAACAACTATGGCTACACCTTC. This codes for CASSVDPRQGNNYGYTF.

This clonotype was counted a few times. This rearrangement joins TRBV20-1 to TRBJ2-1; D is unclear. V was pared by 3 bases and J by 5 bases, with 8 bases between. Per germline, CDR1 DFQATT and CDR2 SNEGSKA (reference sequence). The CDR3 length is 12 residues. The DNA of the CDR3 is TGCAGTGCTAGCAGTGCCGACAATGAGCAGTTCTTC. This sequence encodes CSASSADNEQFF.

The chain links TRBV12-5 to TRBJ2-6, with D possibly TRBD2 on 7 matching bases. With 6 bases removed from V and 0 bases from J, the gap between germline ends came to 15 bases. The CDR3 runs 17 residues. Germline lookup yields CDR1 LGHNT and CDR2 FRNRAP. This CDR3 reads CASGTSGGNSGANVLTF. In DNA form, the CDR3 reads TGTGCTAGTGGGACCTCGGGGGGCAACTCTGGGGCCAACGTCCTGACTTTC.

The chain joins TRBV11-2 to TRBJ2-3; 9 bases fit TRBD1. V was pared by 0 bases and J by 4 bases, with 8 bases of the junction left unmatched. CDR1 and CDR2 (germline): SGHAT, FQNNGV. The CDR3 totals 17 residues. DNA of the CDR3: TGTGCCAGCAGCTTAGATCTCTGGACAGGGGTCGCAGATACGCAGTATTTT. The encoded protein is CASSLDLWTGVADTQYF.

The chain's CDR3 is CASSLSRDHYEQYV. CDR3 nucleotides: TGTGCCAGCAGTTTAAGCAGGGATCACTACGAGCAGTACGTC. This rearrangement joins TRBV12-3 or TRBV12-4 to TRBJ2-7; TRBD1 is a possible D gene (5 bases). V was pared by 2 bases and J by 3 bases, with 11 bases between. The length of the CDR3 is 14 residues.

The V gene is TRBV5-6, the J gene TRBJ2-3; D is unresolved. Trimming stripped 7 bases from V and 6 bases from J, with 9 bases between. From germline, CDR1 is SGHDT and CDR2 YYEEEE. There are 11 residues in the CDR3. As DNA, the CDR3 is TGTGCCAGCGGCGTTGCGGATACGCAGTATTTT. Encoded protein: CASGVADTQYF.

This clonotype was seen more than once but under ten times. The V gene is TRBV5-1, the J gene TRBJ2-2, with D possibly TRBD2 on 6 matching bases. Trimming took 7 bases from V and 0 from J, leaving 13 bases between them. CDR1 and CDR2 from the germline V gene are SGHRS and YFSETQ. The CDR3 length is 15 residues. CDR3 nucleotide sequence: TGCGCCAGCCGAGGGACTTACGCGAACACCGGGGAGCTGTTTTTT. It encodes CASRGTYANTGELFF.

This clonotype was recorded many times. The CDR3: CASSFGLQGSYNSPLHF. The CDR3 region has the DNA TGTGCCAGCAGTTTTGGCCTACAGGGTTCCTATAATTCACCCCTCCACTTT. This sequence joins TRBV27 and TRBJ1-6; D is possibly TRBD1 (6 bases). The V end lost 3 bases, the J end lost 1 base, and 13 bases lay between the germline ends. CDR3 length: 17 residues. The germline CDR1 and CDR2 sequences are MNHEY and SMNVEV (reference sequence).

The chain joins TRBV19 to TRBJ2-1; 7 nucleotides align to TRBD2. The CDR3 is made up of 12 amino acids. V shed 8 bases and J 8 bases; nucleotides not matched to a gene: 6. CDR1 is LNHDA and CDR2 is SQIVND in the germline V gene (reference sequence). This CDR3 is CASCGRMDEQFF. For the CDR3, the DNA is TGTGCCAGTTGCGGGAGAATGGATGAGCAGTTCTTC. Full variable domain (outside the CDR3, taken from reference TRBV19 and TRBJ2-1): DGGITQSPKYLFRKEGQNVTLSCEQNLNHDAMYWYRQDPGQGLRLIYYSQIVNDFQKGDIAEGYSVSREKKESFPLTVTSAQKNPTAFYLCASCGRMDEQFFGPGTRLTVL.

V usage is TRBV12-3 or TRBV12-4 and J usage is TRBJ1-1; 9 bases fit TRBD1. This CDR3 is built from 14 residues. V lost 7 bases to trimming and J lost 5 bases; unmatched junction nucleotides: 8. CDR3 DNA sequence: TGTGCCAGCAAACCAGAGACAGGGGGTACTGAAGCTTTCTTT. Translation gives CASKPETGGTEAFF.

This clonotype was detected only a few times. This chain connects TRBV7-2 to TRBJ2-2, with TRBD2 as a possible D gene (6 bases). From germline, CDR1 is SGHTA and CDR2 FQGNSA. V lost 1 base, J lost 1 base, and 10 bases lay in between. The CDR3 loop spans 16 amino acids. CDR3 region: CASSLGGGENTGELFF. CDR3 DNA sequence: TGTGCCAGCAGCTTAGGGGGAGGAGAGAACACCGGGGAGCTGTTTTTT.

This clonotype has ten or more counts. The chain links TRBV10-3 to TRBJ2-3; 13 bases agree with TRBD2. This CDR3 contains 15 residues. Trimming removed 6 bases from V and 5 bases from J; junction bases left unmatched: 5. CDR1 and CDR2 (germline): ENHRY, SYGVKD. CDR3 region: CAIREGLAGVDTQYF. Here the CDR3 DNA reads TGTGCCATCAGGGAAGGACTAGCGGGAGTAGATACGCAGTATTTT.

The table lists this clonotype with a few counts. The rearrangement joins TRBV5-4 to TRBJ2-7; the match to TRBD2 covers 11 bases. Germline V gene lookup returns CDR1 SGHNT and CDR2 YYREEE (reference sequence). V was clipped by 3 bases and J by 4 bases; unmatched bases: 6. The CDR3 is 15 residues long. The CDR3 DNA follows: TGTGCCAGCAGCTCTCCACTAGCGGGAGTTTACGAGCAGTACTTC. This sequence encodes CASSSPLAGVYEQYF.

The genes are TRBV5-1 and TRBJ2-5; no clear D. The CDR3 runs 13 residues. Between the trimmed V and J ends, which lost 4 bases and 1 base, there was a span of 8 bases. Germline lookup yields CDR1 SGHRS and CDR2 YFSETQ. As DNA, the CDR3 is TGCGCCAGCAGCCGCTGGTTCCAAGAGACCCAGTACTTC. Amino acids: CASSRWFQETQYF.

There are a few counts of this clonotype. In nucleotides, the CDR3 is TGTGCCAGCGCCCTACAGGGAGCAGTTCTCACCGGGGAGCTGTTTTTT. It yields the protein CASALQGAVLTGELFF. V and J are TRBV12-3 or TRBV12-4 and TRBJ2-2; D possibly corresponds to TRBD1 (6 bases). This CDR3 region has 16 residues. The V end was cut by 8 bases, the J end by 4 bases, with 20 bases between.

There are a few counts of this clonotype. V is TRBV20-1 and J is TRBJ1-4; possible D gene TRBD1, 5 bases. CDR3 length equals 15 residues. The ends were cut back, 0 bases at V and 4 bases at J, with 12 bases in the middle. The germline V gene has CDR1 DFQATT and CDR2 SNEGSKA (reference sequence). Written as DNA, the CDR3 is TGCAGTGCTAGAGATTACCAGGGACGTAATGAAAAACTGTTTTTT. It is translated as CSARDYQGRNEKLFF.